Shown below are 13 T cell receptor beta chains from a single sample sequenced in a study of cytomegalovirus exposure and HLA in healthy donors. With 60 Vbeta and 13 Jbeta primers, the PCR was carried out. Produced via immunoSEQ multiplex PCR; TCRdb's table is partial and in-frame only. The sample has about 120,000 clones, roughly 65% seen once. Sequencing was performed on PBMCs. These receptors came from a man in his forties in good health and CMV-seropositive.

The J gene is TRBJ2-7, the V gene TRBV19; D is unresolved. CDR1 and CDR2 from the germline V gene are LNHDA and SQIVND (reference sequence). The CDR3 extends over 13 amino acids. V shed 3 bases and J shed 0 bases, with 6 bases lying between them. The CDR3 spells CASSMGSSYEQYF. The CDR3 region has the DNA TGTGCCAGTAGTATGGGCAGCTCCTACGAGCAGTACTTC.

This chain uses TRBV18 with TRBJ1-1; D not certain. The V gene's germline CDR1 is KGHSH and CDR2 LQKENI. The V gene lost 2 bases and the J gene lost 10 bases, with 14 bases spanning the gap. There are 13 residues in the CDR3. CDR3 in DNA: TGTGCCAGCTCACCATCCGCAGGCCGGGGAGCTTTCTTT. Amino acid sequence: CASSPSAGRGAFF.

This clone was picked up a small number of times. The V call is TRBV7-3, the J call TRBJ2-7, with 8 bases aligning to TRBD1. The V gene end was trimmed by 5 bases and the J gene end by 0 bases; junction bases not matched to a gene: 6. In germline, CDR1 is SGHTA, CDR2 FQGTGA. This CDR3 has 15 residues. In nucleotides, the CDR3 is TGTGCCAGCAGCCAGTCAGGGGGCACCTCCTACGAGCAGTACTTC. It specifies CASSQSGGTSYEQYF.

The chain couples TRBV9 to TRBJ2-2, with a tentative D call TRBD1 (5 bases). The CDR3 has 15 residues. Trimming stripped 4 bases from V and 2 bases from J, with 12 bases between. The germline V gene encodes CDR1 SGDLS and CDR2 YYNGEE. In DNA form, the CDR3 reads TGTGCCAGCAGCACCGACAGACATAACACCGGGGAGCTGTTTTTT. Its protein product is CASSTDRHNTGELFF.

This chain uses TRBV6-1 with TRBJ1-1, with 8 bases identical to TRBD1. CDR1 is MNHNS, CDR2 SASEGT, per germline. Trimming removed 7 bases from V and 10 bases from J; junction bases left unmatched: 8. This CDR3 spans 12 amino acids. CDR3 bases: TGTGCCAGCACCTGGGACAGGCTAAGAGCTTTCTTT. Translation: CASTWDRLRAFF.

This clone has only a few counts. The chain carries TRBV7-3 and TRBJ1-1; D unclear. Trimming stripped 6 bases from V and 4 bases from J, with 12 bases between. In germline, CDR1 is SGHTA, CDR2 FQGTGA. The CDR3 consists of 13 residues. The CDR3 coding sequence is TGTGCCAGCAGAGGCCCCGGAGGCACTGAAGCTTTCTTT. This gives the protein CASRGPGGTEAFF.

The chain joins TRBV6-6 to TRBJ1-2; 8 bases line up with TRBD1. The V gene's germline CDR1 is MNHNY and CDR2 SVGAGI (reference sequence). V lost 2 bases and J lost 4; bases outside the gene matches: 9. The CDR3 covers 16 residues. The CDR3, as DNA: TGTGCCAGCAGTTACCAGGGGGCGAAGGATGGCTATGGCTACACCTTC. Translating it yields CASSYQGAKDGYGYTF.

The chain combines TRBV11-2 with TRBJ2-7; 7 positions agree with TRBD1. V dropped 1 base and J dropped 2; count of bases not matched to a gene: 5. The CDR3 loop spans 15 amino acids. CDR1 SGHAT and CDR2 FQNNGV come from the germline V gene. The CDR3 DNA follows: TGTGCCAGCAGCTTAGGGCCGGGGACAGCCTACGAGCAGTACTTC. Its protein product is CASSLGPGTAYEQYF.

The V call is TRBV2, the J call TRBJ2-5; 7 bases match TRBD2. This CDR3 is 14 amino acids long. V lost 4 bases and J lost 8; bases outside the gene matches: 10. Germline V gives CDR1 SNHLY, CDR2 FYNNEI. The CDR3 region is CASSARGIRETQYF. The CDR3 DNA reads TGTGCCAGCAGTGCGCGGGGGATAAGAGAAACCCAGTACTTC.

This clone was observed a single time. The chain joins TRBV27 to TRBJ2-1; TRBD2 aligns across 7 bases. CDR3 length equals 13 residues. The V segment lost 2 bases and the J segment 8 bases; nucleotides outside the gene matches: 3. From germline, CDR1 is MNHEY and CDR2 SMNVEV (reference sequence). The CDR3 sequence: CASSLRLADEQFF. The CDR3, as DNA: TGTGCCAGCAGTTTAAGACTAGCAGATGAGCAGTTCTTC.

The J gene is TRBJ2-3, the V gene TRBV5-4; D may be TRBD2 (5 bases). This CDR3 region has 15 residues. Trimming cost V 5 bases and J 3 bases, with 16 bases left between them. Germline V CDR1 and CDR2: SGHNT, YYREEE (reference sequence). CDR3 nucleotide sequence: TGTGCCAGCAGAGGTGAGGGAGTAGGAACAGATACGCAGTATTTT. It specifies CASRGEGVGTDTQYF.

About this clone: The junction shows a germline mismatch at one end, possibly a read error. The chain combines TRBV7-9 with TRBJ1-1, with D unresolved. Germline CDR1 is SEHNR and CDR2 is FQNEAQ (reference sequence). CDR3 length: 12 residues. The CDR3 reads CSSNIMNTEAFF. DNA of the CDR3: TGTTCCAGCAACATTATGAACACTGAAGCTTTCTTT. The full variable domain, completed using reference TRBV7-9 and TRBJ1-1, is DTGVSQNPRHKITKRGQNVTFRCDPISEHNRLYWYRQTLGQGPEFLTYFQNEAQLEKSRLLSDRFSAERPKGSFSTLEIQRTEQGDSAMYLCSSNIMNTEAFFGQGTRLTVV.

The gene calls are TRBV27 and TRBJ2-3; the match to TRBD2 covers 9 bases. The V gene end was trimmed by 4 bases and the J gene end by 4 bases; junction bases not matched to a gene: 9. CDR3 length: 16 amino acids. CDR1 MNHEY and CDR2 SMNVEV come from the germline V gene (reference sequence). CDR3 coding DNA: TGTGCCAGCAGTTCGATGCGGTTAGCGGGAGCAGATACGCAGTATTTT. Translating it yields CASSSMRLAGADTQYF.